This TCR beta chain was identified in a study of blood T cell repertoires in COVID-19. Across the study: Acute-phase and convalescent COVID-19 samples originated in the United States, Italy and Spain. T cells, B-cell-depleted T cells, or PBMCs supplied cDNA or gDNA.

The CDR3 contains 13 residues. V gave up 11 bases and J gave up 0 bases, with 12 bases separating them. CDR1 and CDR2 from the germline V gene are ENHRY and SYGVKD. The authors' processing: The assay estimated nucleated cells by amplifying reference gene primers. Repertoires were generated with immunoSEQ multiplex PCR, while TCRdb's copy carries only in-frame clones and drops some. D and trimming come from the DNA, and the V and J calls and clone size come from that table. Of under 95,000 clones in the sample, about 90% were seen once. This chain joins TRBV10-3 and TRBJ2-3; D gene ambiguous. The specimen was peripheral blood. This sequence was found in a woman in her forties or fifties in a cohort sampled during active COVID-19. CDR3 bases: TGTGCCTCCGAGGCACATAGCACAGATACGCAGTATTTT. Its translation is CASEAHSTDTQYF.